This paragraph reports one T cell receptor beta chain. This entry is derived from a study of blood T cell repertoires in COVID-19. Losses at the gene ends were 0 bases for V and 1 base for J; bases not matched to a gene: 2. Germline loops: CDR1 SGHRS, CDR2 YFSETQ. The CDR3 is 16 amino acids. Produced via immunoSEQ multiplex PCR; TCRdb's table is partial and in-frame only. In the table there are around 220,000 clones, about four fifths of which are singletons. The source of this sequence is a woman in her forties who had recovered from COVID-19. The sample was PBMCs or T cells enriched from blood (not recorded which). The chain joins TRBV5-1 to TRBJ2-3; 10 bases map to TRBD2. The CDR3 loop reads CASSLGGTSGTDTQYF. In DNA, the CDR3 is TGCGCCAGCAGCTTGGGCGGGACTAGCGGCACAGATACGCAGTATTTT. Full variable domain (rest looked up from reference TRBV5-1 and TRBJ2-3): KAGVTQTPRYLIKTRGQQVTLSCSPISGHRSVSWYQQTPGQGLQFLFEYFSETQRNKGNFPGRFSGRQFSNSRSEMNVSTLELGDSALYLCASSLGGTSGTDTQYFGPGTRLTVL.